The sequence of this T cell receptor (beta chain) was determined in a study of T cells after yellow fever vaccination. Trimming removed 2 bases from V and 8 bases from J; junction bases left unmatched: 3. The germline V gene has CDR1 SGHRS and CDR2 YFSETQ. The CDR3 sequence is 15 residues long. The study made its TCR cDNA through 5'RACE template switching. That step introduced a universal primer site along with UMIs. TCRdb reanalysed the 5' RACE reads using MiXCR and keeps one entry per CDR3 protein. The sample shows some 200,000 distinct CDR3 sequences, approximately 9.9% of them seen only once. General study findings and limits: Reappearance after the booster was observed for most primary-vaccination clones (around 96% CD4, almost 90% CD8). The study noted that FACS-sorted repertoires could contain abundant clonotypes contaminating from the bulk population. Researchers noted that a small share of clonotypes showed up in both CD4 and CD8 compartments.

This clonotype was found a few times. What it binds is unknown. The source was CD8+ T cells sorted from PBMCs, collected 15 days after the yellow fever booster vaccination. V is TRBV5-1 and J is TRBJ2-1; 14 nucleotides align to TRBD2. The TCR was taken from a man younger than 30 who received the YFV17D yellow fever vaccine. Written as DNA, the CDR3 is TGCGCCAGCAGCTTCGGACTAGCGGGGGGCTATGAGCAGTTCTTC. Encoded protein: CASSFGLAGGYEQFF.